The T cell receptor (beta chain) under discussion was sequenced for a study of blood T cell repertoires in COVID-19. About the study: Sample material is recorded as cDNA or gDNA derived from T cells, B-cell-depleted T cells, or PBMCs.

How the authors handled the data: Amplification of reference gene primers provided the estimated nucleated cell counts. Produced via immunoSEQ multiplex PCR; TCRdb's table is partial and in-frame only. That table furnishes V, J and clone size, whereas the DNA furnished D and trimming. The sample yields about 76,000 clones, around nine tenths seen once. Germline CDR1 and CDR2: SGDLS and YYNGEE. V dropped 0 bases and J dropped 2 bases, with 12 bases sitting between them. The CDR3 is made up of 15 amino acids. This rearrangement joins TRBV9 to TRBJ2-7; D unresolved. Sequencing was performed on peripheral blood. The TCR was taken from a man in his forties or fifties with active COVID-19. CDR3 loop: CASSVDSLRTYEQYF. Written as DNA, the CDR3 is TGTGCCAGCAGCGTAGACAGCCTAAGAACCTACGAGCAGTACTTC.